A selection of T cell receptor beta chains follows, all from one sample in a study of cytomegalovirus exposure and HLA in healthy donors. Here immunoSEQ multiplex PCR was the method, and the copy in TCRdb shows in-frame clones only, minus some. The table lists about 97,000 clones, 65% to 85% of them singletons. Input material: PBMCs. These receptors originate from a woman between 35 and 50 years old in good health and CMV-seronegative. CDR3s include the opening cysteine and the closing phenylalanine or tryptophan. A D gene is named only where the DNA matches it firmly. Some rows have no size entry. The others give once, few or many, or a class for an expanded clone.

v_gene: TRBV6-5; len: 15; abundance: NA; j_gene: TRBJ1-1; d_gene: NA; CDR3aa: CASSPGVRGNTEAFF; CDR3nt: TGTGCCAGCTCCCCTGGAGTAAGGGGGAACACTGAAGCTTTCTTT
v_gene: TRBV7-9; len: 17; abundance: NA; j_gene: TRBJ2-5; d_gene: TRBD1; CDR3aa: CASSLGTGGQNQETQYF; CDR3nt: TGTGCCAGCAGCTTAGGGACAGGGGGCCAAAACCAAGAGACCCAGTACTTC
v_gene: TRBV18; len: 15; abundance: NA; j_gene: TRBJ1-1; d_gene: NA; CDR3aa: CASSQILTGNTEAFF; CDR3nt: TGTGCCAGCTCCCAAATTCTGACGGGGAACACTGAAGCTTTCTTT
v_gene: TRBV6-5; len: 14; abundance: NA; j_gene: TRBJ1-1; d_gene: NA; CDR3aa: CASTLQQVTPEAFF; CDR3nt: TGTGCCAGCACCCTCCAGCAGGTTACCCCTGAAGCTTTCTTT
v_gene: TRBV7-2; len: 11; abundance: NA; j_gene: TRBJ2-7; d_gene: NA; CDR3aa: CASSPAYEQYF; CDR3nt: TGTGCCAGCAGCCCAGCCTACGAGCAGTACTTC
v_gene: TRBV10-3; len: 16; abundance: NA; j_gene: TRBJ2-3; d_gene: NA; CDR3aa: CAISSLGRRIADTQYF; CDR3nt: TGTGCCATCAGTTCTCTAGGGCGGAGGATCGCAGATACGCAGTATTTT
v_gene: TRBV19; len: 14; abundance: NA; j_gene: TRBJ2-3; d_gene: TRBD2; CDR3aa: CASMLRGDTDTQYF; CDR3nt: TGTGCCAGTATGTTGCGGGGGGACACAGATACGCAGTATTTT
v_gene: TRBV5-1; len: 14; abundance: few; j_gene: TRBJ2-5; d_gene: TRBD2; CDR3aa: CASSYGGGRETQYF; CDR3nt: TGCGCCAGCAGCTATGGGGGGGGAAGAGAGACCCAGTACTTC
v_gene: TRBV30; len: 13; abundance: NA; j_gene: TRBJ2-1; d_gene: TRBD2; CDR3aa: CAWNPGTTNEQFF; CDR3nt: TGTGCCTGGAACCCCGGGACTACTAATGAGCAGTTCTTC
v_gene: TRBV5-5; len: 15; abundance: NA; j_gene: TRBJ2-1; d_gene: NA; CDR3aa: CASSLGRGEYNEQFF; CDR3nt: TGTGCCAGCAGCTTGGGCAGGGGCGAGTACAATGAGCAGTTCTTC
v_gene: TRBV5-4; len: 14; abundance: few; j_gene: TRBJ2-7; d_gene: TRBD1; CDR3aa: CASSPGTGSYEQYF; CDR3nt: TGTGCCAGCAGCCCCGGGACAGGGTCCTACGAGCAGTACTTC
v_gene: TRBV5-1; len: 16; abundance: few; j_gene: TRBJ2-7; d_gene: TRBD2; CDR3aa: CASSDSGLRGEVEQYF; CDR3nt: TGCGCCAGCAGCGACTCTGGGCTTCGGGGGGAGGTCGAGCAGTACTTC
v_gene: TRBV5-1; len: 16; abundance: NA; j_gene: TRBJ1-4; d_gene: TRBD1; CDR3aa: CASSLYPRGQGEKLFF; CDR3nt: TGCGCCAGCAGCTTGTACCCCAGGGGGCAGGGTGAAAAACTGTTTTTT
v_gene: TRBV5-6; len: 17; abundance: few; j_gene: TRBJ1-5; d_gene: NA; CDR3aa: CASSQRGGATVGQPQHF; CDR3nt: TGTGCCAGCAGCCAGCGGGGGGGCGCGACCGTGGGTCAGCCCCAGCATTTT
v_gene: TRBV29-1; len: 15; abundance: once; j_gene: TRBJ1-2; d_gene: NA; CDR3aa: CSVSKASRDNYGYTF; CDR3nt: TGCAGCGTTTCCAAGGCATCCCGGGATAACTATGGCTACACCTTC
v_gene: TRBV28; len: 15; abundance: NA; j_gene: TRBJ2-7; d_gene: NA; CDR3aa: CASQGGGSGDYEQYF; CDR3nt: TGTGCCAGCCAAGGGGGGGGCAGCGGAGACTACGAGCAGTACTTC
v_gene: TRBV27; len: 17; abundance: NA; j_gene: TRBJ2-7; d_gene: NA; CDR3aa: CASIPGWIGVKVREQYF; CDR3nt: TGTGCCAGCATCCCCGGGTGGATAGGGGTGAAGGTAAGGGAGCAGTACTTC
v_gene: TRBV18; len: 13; abundance: NA; j_gene: TRBJ2-1; d_gene: NA; CDR3aa: CASSPEPYNEQFF; CDR3nt: TGTGCCAGCTCACCAGAGCCGTACAATGAGCAGTTCTTC
v_gene: TRBV6-1; len: 13; abundance: NA; j_gene: TRBJ1-5; d_gene: TRBD1; CDR3aa: CASSGTGNQPQHF; CDR3nt: TGTGCCAGCAGTGGGACAGGGAATCAGCCCCAGCATTTT
v_gene: TRBV7-7; len: 15; abundance: NA; j_gene: TRBJ2-2; d_gene: TRBD1; CDR3aa: CASSPGTGGTGELFF; CDR3nt: TGTGCTAGCAGCCCCGGGACAGGAGGGACCGGGGAGCTGTTTTTT
v_gene: TRBV19; len: 14; abundance: NA; j_gene: TRBJ2-3; d_gene: TRBD2; CDR3aa: CASSITSDTDTQYF; CDR3nt: TGTGCCAGTAGTATTACTAGCGACACAGATACGCAGTATTTT
v_gene: TRBV5-4; len: 13; abundance: NA; j_gene: TRBJ2-5; d_gene: TRBD1; CDR3aa: CASMDRAGETQYF; CDR3nt: TGTGCCAGCATGGACAGGGCTGGGGAGACCCAGTACTTC
v_gene: TRBV10-2; len: 16; abundance: NA; j_gene: TRBJ2-3; d_gene: TRBD1; CDR3aa: CASSDNRGRGADTQYF; CDR3nt: TGCGCCAGCAGCGATAACAGGGGGCGCGGGGCAGATACGCAGTATTTT
v_gene: TRBV5-4; len: 15; abundance: once; j_gene: TRBJ2-2; d_gene: TRBD2; CDR3aa: CASSLVGEGTGELFF; CDR3nt: TGTGCCAGCAGCTTGGTGGGGGAGGGCACCGGGGAGCTGTTTTTT
v_gene: TRBV11-2; len: 14; abundance: NA; j_gene: TRBJ2-7; d_gene: NA; CDR3aa: CASSLVPGDYEQYF; CDR3nt: TGTGCCAGCAGCTTAGTTCCAGGCGACTACGAGCAGTACTTC
v_gene: TRBV15; len: 15; abundance: NA; j_gene: TRBJ2-5; d_gene: TRBD1; CDR3aa: CATTSMMDRAETQYF; CDR3nt: TGTGCCACCACCTCGATGATGGACAGGGCGGAGACCCAGTACTTC
v_gene: TRBV30; len: 13; abundance: once; j_gene: TRBJ1-5; d_gene: NA; CDR3aa: CAWGSRLGQPQHF; CDR3nt: TGTGCCTGGGGGAGTCGTTTGGGACAGCCCCAGCATTTT
v_gene: TRBV18; len: 13; abundance: NA; j_gene: TRBJ2-5; d_gene: NA; CDR3aa: CASSPSGVETQYF; CDR3nt: TGTGCCAGCTCACCATCAGGGGTGGAGACCCAGTACTTC
v_gene: TRBV7-3; len: 15; abundance: NA; j_gene: TRBJ2-1; d_gene: TRBD2; CDR3aa: CASSAGTSGSYEQFF; CDR3nt: TGTGCCAGCAGCGCCGGGACTAGCGGGAGTTATGAGCAGTTCTTC
v_gene: TRBV4-3; len: 15; abundance: NA; j_gene: TRBJ2-1; d_gene: TRBD2; CDR3aa: CASSQDPGLVNEQFF; CDR3nt: TGCGCCAGCAGCCAAGATCCGGGACTAGTCAATGAGCAGTTCTTC
v_gene: TRBV7-6; len: 17; abundance: NA; j_gene: TRBJ2-3; d_gene: TRBD1; CDR3aa: CASSSSDRGSTIDTQYF; CDR3nt: TGTGCCAGCAGCTCGTCAGACAGGGGCAGTACGATAGATACGCAGTATTTT
v_gene: TRBV7-2; len: 14; abundance: once; j_gene: TRBJ2-7; d_gene: NA; CDR3aa: CASSLVPGSYEQYF; CDR3nt: TGTGCCAGCAGCTTAGTCCCGGGATCCTACGAGCAGTACTTC
v_gene: TRBV7-9; len: 15; abundance: NA; j_gene: TRBJ1-4; d_gene: NA; CDR3aa: CASSSGDSTNEKLFF; CDR3nt: TGTGCCAGCAGCTCGGGGGATTCGACTAATGAAAAACTGTTTTTT
v_gene: TRBV13; len: 18; abundance: NA; j_gene: TRBJ2-5; d_gene: TRBD2; CDR3aa: CASSPPGTSGGAGETQYF; CDR3nt: TGTGCCAGCAGCCCTCCCGGGACTAGCGGGGGGGCCGGAGAGACCCAGTACTTC
v_gene: TRBV25-1; len: 16; abundance: few; j_gene: TRBJ2-3; d_gene: TRBD2; CDR3aa: CASRKTSGDNTDTQYF; CDR3nt: TGTGCCAGCAGGAAGACTAGCGGGGATAACACAGATACGCAGTATTTT
v_gene: TRBV6-6; len: 13; abundance: NA; j_gene: TRBJ1-4; d_gene: NA; CDR3aa: CASSTDSTEKLFF; CDR3nt: TGTGCCAGCAGTACGGACAGTACGGAAAAACTGTTTTTT
v_gene: TRBV5-6; len: 15; abundance: once; j_gene: TRBJ1-5; d_gene: TRBD1; CDR3aa: CASSTRRGLRQPQHF; CDR3nt: TGTGCCAGCAGCACCCGCAGGGGGCTACGGCAGCCCCAGCATTTT
v_gene: TRBV2; len: 15; abundance: NA; j_gene: TRBJ1-6; d_gene: NA; CDR3aa: CASSSGAPYNSPLHF; CDR3nt: TGTGCCAGCAGCTCAGGGGCTCCTTATAATTCACCCCTCCACTTT
v_gene: TRBV29-1; len: 13; abundance: NA; j_gene: TRBJ1-2; d_gene: TRBD1; CDR3aa: CSAGTGGFYGYTF; CDR3nt: TGCAGCGCCGGGACAGGGGGCTTCTATGGCTACACCTTC
v_gene: TRBV5-1; len: 14; abundance: NA; j_gene: TRBJ2-7; d_gene: TRBD1; CDR3aa: CASSAVGQVYEQYF; CDR3nt: TGCGCCAGCAGCGCGGTCGGACAGGTTTACGAGCAGTACTTC
v_gene: TRBV10-3; len: 15; abundance: few; j_gene: TRBJ2-5; d_gene: TRBD2; CDR3aa: CAISERLAEQETQYF; CDR3nt: TGTGCCATCAGTGAACGACTAGCGGAGCAAGAGACCCAGTACTTC
v_gene: TRBV9; len: 14; abundance: once; j_gene: TRBJ2-5; d_gene: NA; CDR3aa: CASSPGGLQETQYF; CDR3nt: TGTGCCAGCAGCCCAGGAGGACTCCAAGAGACCCAGTACTTC
v_gene: TRBV7-9; len: 14; abundance: NA; j_gene: TRBJ2-5; d_gene: NA; CDR3aa: CASSLLESQETQYF; CDR3nt: TGTGCCAGCAGCTTATTAGAATCCCAAGAGACCCAGTACTTC
v_gene: TRBV27; len: 14; abundance: once; j_gene: TRBJ2-5; d_gene: NA; CDR3aa: CASSLYTSGETQYF; CDR3nt: TGTGCCAGCAGTTTATACACATCCGGGGAGACCCAGTACTTC
v_gene: TRBV27; len: 16; abundance: NA; j_gene: TRBJ2-1; d_gene: NA; CDR3aa: CASSLVAASSYNEQFF; CDR3nt: TGTGCCAGCAGTTTAGTAGCGGCTAGCTCCTACAATGAGCAGTTCTTC
v_gene: TRBV6-5; len: 13; abundance: NA; j_gene: TRBJ2-5; d_gene: TRBD1; CDR3aa: CASRGAGQGAQYF; CDR3nt: TGTGCCAGCAGAGGGGCGGGACAGGGGGCCCAGTACTTC
v_gene: TRBV30; len: 14; abundance: NA; j_gene: TRBJ1-1; d_gene: TRBD1; CDR3aa: CAWSRGTANTEAFF; CDR3nt: TGTGCCTGGTCCCGGGGGACAGCGAACACTGAAGCTTTCTTT
v_gene: TRBV29-1; len: 12; abundance: NA; j_gene: TRBJ2-5; d_gene: TRBD1; CDR3aa: CSVGTGGETQYF; CDR3nt: TGCAGCGTGGGGACAGGGGGAGAGACCCAGTACTTC
v_gene: TRBV7-7; len: 15; abundance: once; j_gene: TRBJ2-1; d_gene: TRBD2; CDR3aa: CASSSSGRAINEQFF; CDR3nt: TGTGCTAGCAGTAGTAGCGGGAGGGCGATCAATGAGCAGTTCTTC
v_gene: TRBV6-1; len: 14; abundance: NA; j_gene: TRBJ2-2; d_gene: NA; CDR3aa: CASSEIGAPGELFF; CDR3nt: TGTGCCAGCAGTGAAATCGGTGCCCCCGGGGAGCTGTTTTTT
v_gene: TRBV5-4; len: 17; abundance: NA; j_gene: TRBJ2-3; d_gene: TRBD2; CDR3aa: CASSLPLSGARTDTQYF; CDR3nt: TGTGCCAGCAGCCTTCCGCTTAGCGGGGCCCGCACAGATACGCAGTATTTT